The sequence of this T cell receptor beta chain was determined in a study of T cell responses to AZD1222 COVID-19 vaccine. Study-level findings and limits: Following two doses of AZD1222, Spike-specific TCR breadth and depth rose.

Sequencing used immunoSEQ multiplex PCR; TCRdb keeps in-frame clones, though not all of them. The sample holds just over 90,000 clones, 75% to 90% seen once. Regarding this clone: Antigen: not known.

The CDR3 spans 18 residues. Germline V gene data show CDR1 as LNHDA and CDR2 as SQIVND (reference sequence). Trimming took 5 bases from V and 5 from J; bases not matched to a gene: 17. This chain joins TRBV19 and TRBJ2-1; 8 nucleotides align to TRBD2. Sample: peripheral blood, taken 28 days after the second AZD1222 dose. This clonotype was obtained from an adult who received the AZD1222 COVID-19 vaccine. DNA of the CDR3: TGTGCCAGTAGTTCCGGCCGCGGGAGACTAGCGTCTCACAATGAGCAGTTCTTC. This translates into CASSSGRGRLASHNEQFF.